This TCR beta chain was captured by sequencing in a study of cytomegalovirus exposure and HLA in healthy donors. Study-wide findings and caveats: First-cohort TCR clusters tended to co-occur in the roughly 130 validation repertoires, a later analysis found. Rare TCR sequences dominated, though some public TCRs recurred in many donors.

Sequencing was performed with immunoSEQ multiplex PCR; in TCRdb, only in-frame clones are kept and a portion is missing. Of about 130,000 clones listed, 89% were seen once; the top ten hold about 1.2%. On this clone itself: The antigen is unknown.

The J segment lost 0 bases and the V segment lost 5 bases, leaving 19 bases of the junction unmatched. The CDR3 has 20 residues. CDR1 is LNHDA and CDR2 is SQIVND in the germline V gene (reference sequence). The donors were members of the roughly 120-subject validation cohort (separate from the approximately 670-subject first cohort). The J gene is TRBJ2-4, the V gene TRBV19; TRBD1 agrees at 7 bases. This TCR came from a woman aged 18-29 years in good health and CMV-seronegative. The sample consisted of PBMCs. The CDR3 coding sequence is TGTGCCAGTAGTCCGCGACCCCAGGACAGGTTGCTGGAAGCCAAAAACATTCAGTACTTC. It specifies CASSPRPQDRLLEAKNIQYF.